This passage covers 23 T cell receptor beta chains from one sample sequenced in a study of Ad26.COV2.S vaccination and SARS-CoV-2 variants. Sequenced by immunoSEQ multiplex PCR; TCRdb stores in-frame clones only, minus some. The repertoire consists of around 450,000 clones, with about 88% occurring once and the leading ten covering approximately 2.5%. This sample's treatment: 15 to 20 received Ad26.COV2.S at low or high dose, single or two shots; 5 received placebo; per-sample allocation not given. Sampling was done on day 63 after the first vaccine or placebo injection. The specimen comprised peripheral blood, sampled in a trial of Ad26.COV2.S vaccine versus placebo. The receptors were sampled from a person aged 18-65 years who received the Ad26.COV2.S COVID-19 vaccine or a placebo.

The chain is built from TRBV6-5 and TRBJ2-5; no definite D call. CDR1 and CDR2 (germline): MNHEY, SVGAGI. V was shortened by 9 bases and J by 4 bases, with 12 bases between the two germline ends. The CDR3 runs 12 residues. CDR3 sequence reads: CASKGPLETQYF. Written as DNA, the CDR3 is TGTGCCAGTAAGGGCCCCCTAGAGACCCAGTACTTC.

The chain recombines TRBV27 with TRBJ2-6; TRBD1 is a possible D gene (6 bases). Deletions cut 5 bases from V and 3 bases from J, with 17 bases between. The CDR3 contains 17 residues. Germline assignment: CDR1 MNHEY and CDR2 SMNVEV (reference sequence). The CDR3 region has the DNA TGTGCCAGCAGTGGCCTGTGGGGGCAGGGTGGGGCCAACGTCCTGACTTTC. The encoded protein is CASSGLWGQGGANVLTF. The whole variable domain, remainder taken from reference TRBV27 and TRBJ2-6, is EAQVTQNPRYLITVTGKKLTVTCSQNMNHEYMSWYRQDPGLGLRQIYYSMNVEVTDKGDVPEGYKVSRKEKRNFPLILESPSPNQTSLYFCASSGLWGQGGANVLTFGAGSRLTVL.

The chain employs TRBV7-6 and TRBJ1-6; D unclear. CDR3 length equals 13 residues. The V gene lost 0 bases and the J gene lost 10 bases, with 7 bases spanning the gap. Germline V lookup: CDR1 SGHVS, CDR2 FNYEAQ. The CDR3 region has the DNA TGTGCCAGCAGCTTAGCGCGGTACTCACCCCTCCACTTT. Translated, it gives CASSLARYSPLHF.

The chain carries TRBV7-9 and TRBJ2-5; D possibly uses TRBD1 or TRBD2 (5 bases each). CDR1 and CDR2 from the germline V gene are SEHNR and FQNEAQ (reference sequence). This CDR3 is 15 amino acids long. The germline V and J ends were trimmed by 10 bases and 4 bases, with 22 bases remaining between them. CDR3 nucleotide sequence: TGTGCCACGGGGTCATCGGGACCCGACGGAGAGACCCAGTACTTC. Its protein product is CATGSSGPDGETQYF.

The chain employs TRBV16 and TRBJ1-1; D may be TRBD1 (5 bases). CDR3 length: 10 amino acids. CDR1 KGHSY and CDR2 FQNENV come from the germline V gene. The ends were cut back, 4 bases at V and 8 bases at J, with 5 bases in the middle. This CDR3 reads CASSRTEAFF. DNA of the CDR3: TGTGCCAGCAGCCGGACAGAAGCTTTCTTT.

The chain is built from TRBV2 and TRBJ2-1; D is perhaps TRBD1 or TRBD2 (5 bases each). The V end was cut by 6 bases, the J end by 8 bases, with 11 bases between. From germline, CDR1 is SNHLY and CDR2 FYNNEI. The CDR3 loop spans 12 amino acids. DNA of the CDR3: TGTGCCAGCAGCCCGGGACGAGATGAGCAGTTCTTC. Translation: CASSPGRDEQFF.

The chain couples TRBV6-5 to TRBJ1-1, with D possibly matching TRBD1 (6 bases). The CDR3 has 12 residues. Per germline, CDR1 MNHEY and CDR2 SVGAGI. V was cut by 6 bases and J by 10 bases, with 15 bases left in between. In DNA, the CDR3 is TGTGCCAGCAGGATACCAGGGGCGCTAGCTTTCTTT. It encodes CASRIPGALAFF.

The chain combines TRBV6-2 or TRBV6-3 with TRBJ2-7; TRBD1 is a possible D gene (6 bases). Germline-derived CDR1 and CDR2 are MNHEY and SVGEGT. V lost 3 bases, J lost 6 bases, and 24 bases lay in between. The CDR3 extends over 17 amino acids. The CDR3 loop is CASSYDLQRTVNSEQYV. The CDR3 coding sequence is TGTGCCAGCAGTTATGACCTACAACGGACAGTAAATTCCGAGCAGTACGTC.

The J gene is TRBJ1-3, the V gene TRBV15; D gene uncertain. Germline values: CDR1 LNHNV, CDR2 YYDKDF (reference sequence). The CDR3 has 14 amino acids. Trimming took off 0 bases at V and 8 bases at J, with 11 bases between the two ends. CDR3 protein: CATSREFSGYTIYF. The DNA of the CDR3 is TGTGCCACCAGCAGAGAGTTTTCTGGTTACACCATATATTTT.

The chain employs TRBV24-1 and TRBJ2-3, with 11 bases identical to TRBD2. This CDR3 is built from 17 residues. Germline V lookup: CDR1 KGHDR, CDR2 SFDVKD. J gave up 2 bases and V 3 bases, and 6 bases lay outside the gene matches. DNA of the CDR3: TGTGCCACCAGTGATCCCCTAGCGGGGGGACACACAGATACGCAGTATTTT. Protein sequence: CATSDPLAGGHTDTQYF.

This clone was recorded once. This chain connects TRBV3-1 (or the pseudogene TRBV3-2) to TRBJ1-1, with D perhaps matching TRBD1 (5 bases). Looked up from germline, CDR1 is LGHDT and CDR2 is YNNKEL (reference sequence). CDR3 length: 13 residues. Trimming cost V 2 bases and J 5 bases, with 9 bases left between them. The CDR3 sequence is CASSQQGGTEAFF. CDR3 DNA sequence: TGTGCCAGCAGCCAACAGGGAGGGACTGAAGCTTTCTTT.

CDR3 loop: CASSLEDSQETQYF. The CDR3 bases are TGTGCCAGCAGCTTAGAGGATTCCCAAGAGACCCAGTACTTC. V gene TRBV11-3 combines with J gene TRBJ2-5; D unclear. The CDR3 runs to 14 residues. CDR1 and CDR2 (germline): SGHNT, YENEEA. Trimming cost V 0 bases and J 1 base, with 6 bases left between them.

This rearrangement joins TRBV6-1 to TRBJ2-4; no reliable D call. Trimming pared 3 bases from V and 6 bases from J, leaving 6 bases between. This CDR3 region has 12 residues. The germline CDR1 and CDR2 sequences are MNHNS and SASEGT. In DNA, the CDR3 is TGTGCCAGCAGTGATAATGGAAACATTCAGTACTTC. Encoded protein: CASSDNGNIQYF.

The chain combines TRBV9 with TRBJ1-2, with D unresolved. Germline assignment: CDR1 SGDLS and CDR2 YYNGEE. The CDR3 sequence is 15 residues long. Trimming took 0 bases from V and 2 from J, leaving 11 bases between them. The CDR3 protein is CASSVDSRPNYGYTF. The CDR3 region has the DNA TGTGCCAGCAGCGTAGATTCAAGGCCGAACTATGGCTACACCTTC.

This clone was found a few times. The rearrangement links TRBV24-1 to TRBJ2-1, with D perhaps matching TRBD1 or TRBD2 (5 bases each). There are 14 residues in the CDR3. Trimming removed 3 bases at V and 7 bases at J, with 12 bases between. Per germline, CDR1 KGHDR and CDR2 SFDVKD. CDR3 nucleotide sequence: TGTGCCACCAGTGATCTGGGACCGGCAAATGAGCAGTTCTTC. The encoded protein is CATSDLGPANEQFF.

DNA of the CDR3: TGTGCCATCACGGGGGAGGTCAATCAGCCCCAGCATTTT. Its protein is CAITGEVNQPQHF. The V and J genes are TRBV10-3 and TRBJ1-5; TRBD1 might be the D (5 bases). The CDR3 loop spans 13 amino acids. CDR1 is ENHRY and CDR2 is SYGVKD in the germline V gene. V shed 7 bases and J shed 3 bases, with 10 bases lying between them.

The chain employs TRBV4-3 and TRBJ1-2, with 10 positions matching TRBD1. The CDR3 totals 17 residues. CDR1 and CDR2 from the germline V gene are LGHNA and YSLEER. The J segment lost 7 bases and the V segment lost 0 bases, leaving 11 bases of the junction unmatched. The CDR3 is CASSQDVRQGATGGYTF. In DNA form, the CDR3 reads TGCGCCAGCAGCCAAGACGTCCGACAGGGGGCTACGGGTGGCTACACCTTC.

The V and J genes are TRBV7-8 and TRBJ2-1, with 9 positions matching TRBD1. With V trimmed by 4 bases and J by 3 bases, 4 bases remained unmatched. This CDR3 comprises 15 residues. Germline lookup yields CDR1 SGHVS and CDR2 FQNEAQ. Written as DNA, the CDR3 is TGTGCCAGCAGCTCGAGACAGGGGGTCTACAATGAGCAGTTCTTC. It encodes CASSSRQGVYNEQFF.

The V and J genes are TRBV9 and TRBJ2-7; TRBD1 matches at 11 bases. Looked up from germline, CDR1 is SGDLS and CDR2 is YYNGEE. J lost 2 bases, V lost 4 bases, and 5 bases had no gene match. CDR3 length equals 15 residues. The CDR3 DNA is TGTGCCAGCAGCCTCGGGACAGGGGGACCCTACGAGCAGTACTTC. This encodes CASSLGTGGPYEQYF.

This chain uses TRBV11-2 with TRBJ2-7; TRBD1 matches 7 bases. After removal of 3 bases from V and 5 bases from J, the junction contained 10 bases not matched to a gene. Germline-derived CDR1 and CDR2 are SGHAT and FQNNGV. The CDR3 totals 15 residues. CDR3 amino acids: CASSLALGQYNEQYF. The DNA of the CDR3 is TGTGCCAGCAGCTTGGCCTTGGGACAGTACAACGAGCAGTACTTC. The full variable domain, its missing parts supplied by reference TRBV11-2 and TRBJ2-7, is EAGVAQSPRYKIIEKRQSVAFWCNPISGHATLYWYQQILGQGPKLLIQFQNNGVVDDSQLPKDRFSAERLKGVDSTLKIQPAKLEDSAVYLCASSLALGQYNEQYFGPGTRLTVT.

This CDR3 reads CASSQELPGDGSPSNQPQHF. As DNA, the CDR3 is TGTGCCAGCAGCCAAGAATTGCCCGGGGACGGATCGCCTTCGAATCAGCCCCAGCATTTT. This chain links TRBV14 with TRBJ1-5, with a tentative D call TRBD1 (5 bases). This CDR3 has 20 residues. With 0 bases removed from V and 4 bases from J, the gap between germline ends came to 25 bases. Germline V lookup: CDR1 SGHDN, CDR2 FVKESK.

CDR3 region: CSVGGLFSSYNEQFF. CDR3 sequence (DNA): TGCAGCGTGGGGGGCCTTTTTAGCTCCTACAATGAGCAGTTCTTC. V gene TRBV29-1 combines with J gene TRBJ2-1; TRBD1 or TRBD2 may be the D gene (6 bases each). Germline V lookup: CDR1 SQVTM, CDR2 ANQGSEA. The CDR3 totals 15 residues. Trimming pared 6 bases from V and 0 bases from J, leaving 15 bases between.

The rearrangement links TRBV24-1 to TRBJ1-5, with D unresolved. V gave up 5 bases and J gave up 5 bases, with 15 bases separating them. The CDR3 length is 15 residues. CDR1 and CDR2 from the germline V gene are KGHDR and SFDVKD. The CDR3: CATSGRQKEDQPQHF. Written as DNA, the CDR3 is TGTGCCACCAGTGGTAGGCAAAAGGAAGATCAGCCCCAGCATTTT.